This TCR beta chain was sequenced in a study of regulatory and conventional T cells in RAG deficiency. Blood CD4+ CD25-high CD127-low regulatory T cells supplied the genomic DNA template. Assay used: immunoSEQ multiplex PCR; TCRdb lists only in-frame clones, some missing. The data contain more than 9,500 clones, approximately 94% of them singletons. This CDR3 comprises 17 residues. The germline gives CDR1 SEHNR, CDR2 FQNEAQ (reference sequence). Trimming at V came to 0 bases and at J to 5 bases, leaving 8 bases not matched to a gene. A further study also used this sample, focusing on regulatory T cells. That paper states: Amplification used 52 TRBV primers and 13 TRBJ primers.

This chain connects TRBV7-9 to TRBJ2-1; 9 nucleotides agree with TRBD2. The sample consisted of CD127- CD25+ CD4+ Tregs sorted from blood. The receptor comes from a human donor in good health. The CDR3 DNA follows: TGTGCCAGCAGCTTAGCCGGCCGGCTAGCGGGAAACAATGAGCAGTTCTTC. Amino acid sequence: CASSLAGRLAGNNEQFF.